The rows below give T cell receptor beta chains drawn from one sample of a study of T cells after yellow fever vaccination. TCRdb reprocessed the 5' RACE reads with MiXCR, giving one entry per CDR3 protein. Among over 300,000 distinct CDR3 sequences listed, about 6.9% were seen once. The material was PBMCs, obtained 45 days after the first yellow fever vaccination. Source of these receptors: a man between 18 and 29 years old who received the YFV17D yellow fever vaccine. CDR3s include the opening cysteine and the closing phenylalanine or tryptophan. Fields, in order: D gene, J gene, V gene, clone size, CDR3 DNA, CDR3 protein. The D gene is left open where the match is weak. Size is omitted from some rows. Given values are once, few, many or a class for expanded clones.

D: .
J: TRBJ1-6
V: TRBV30
size: .
DNA: TGTGCCTGGAGTGTACAGGTGAATTCACCCCTCCACTTT
CDR3: CAWSVQVNSPLHF

D: .
J: TRBJ1-1
V: TRBV6-2/TRBV6-3
size: few
DNA: TGTGCCAGCAGTTACCAAACTGAAGCTTTCTTT
CDR3: CASSYQTEAFF

D: .
J: TRBJ1-1
V: TRBV19
size: few
DNA: TGTGCCAGTAGTGGCTGGGGCTTTGGGAACACTGAAGCTTTCTTT
CDR3: CASSGWGFGNTEAFF

D: .
J: TRBJ1-5
V: TRBV7-2
size: few
DNA: TGTGCCAGCAGCTACCGGCCAGGGGCGAATCAGCCCCAGCATTTT
CDR3: CASSYRPGANQPQHF

D: .
J: TRBJ2-1
V: TRBV5-1
size: .
DNA: TGCGCCAGCAGCCCTCCTTGGGCTCGACCCCATGAGCAGTTCTTC
CDR3: CASSPPWARPHEQFF

D: .
J: TRBJ2-4
V: TRBV7-9
size: few
DNA: TGTGCCAGCAGCTTAGGTTCTCTACTAGCCAAAAACATTCAGTACTTC
CDR3: CASSLGSLLAKNIQYF

D: .
J: TRBJ2-1
V: TRBV7-2
size: few
DNA: TGTGCCAGCAGCGGTCGGGGACCCGATGAGCAGTTCTTC
CDR3: CASSGRGPDEQFF

D: .
J: TRBJ1-5
V: TRBV30
size: .
DNA: TGTGCCTGGAGTGTATGGCAGGGACCTCGAGGCAATCAGCCCCAGCATTTT
CDR3: CAWSVWQGPRGNQPQHF

D: TRBD1
J: TRBJ2-5
V: TRBV20-1
size: few
DNA: TGCAGTGCTAGACCCGGACAGGGGGCCGGTGAGACCCAGTACTTC
CDR3: CSARPGQGAGETQYF

D: .
J: TRBJ1-4
V: TRBV7-8
size: .
DNA: TGTGCCAGCAGACAACGGCAAGACAGGAACGAAAAACTGTTTTTT
CDR3: CASRQRQDRNEKLFF

D: .
J: TRBJ2-3
V: TRBV20-1
size: few
DNA: TGCAGTGCTAGGCTCCCTGGGGGGATCACAGATACGCAGTATTTT
CDR3: CSARLPGGITDTQYF

D: .
J: TRBJ1-2
V: TRBV14
size: many
DNA: TGTGCCAGCAGCCCTTTCGCCCAAGAGGGCTACACCTTC
CDR3: CASSPFAQEGYTF

D: .
J: TRBJ1-5
V: TRBV20-1
size: few
DNA: TGCAGTGCTACCCGGGGGCCACTTCAAAATCAGCCCCAGCATTTT
CDR3: CSATRGPLQNQPQHF

D: .
J: TRBJ2-1
V: TRBV5-1
size: few
DNA: TGCGCCAGCAGCTTCGGAGGGGGGTCAACCTACAATGAGCAGTTCTTC
CDR3: CASSFGGGSTYNEQFF

D: .
J: TRBJ2-7
V: TRBV12-3/TRBV12-4
size: many
DNA: TGTGCCAGCAGGTACTACGAGCAGTACTTC
CDR3: CASRYYEQYF

D: TRBD2
J: TRBJ2-2
V: TRBV6-1
size: many
DNA: TGTGCCAGCAGTGAACTAGCGGGGGGGCCCGGGGAGCTGTTTTTT
CDR3: CASSELAGGPGELFF

D: TRBD1
J: TRBJ1-3
V: TRBV7-2
size: .
DNA: TGTGCCAGCAGCTTTGGGACAGGGACCATATATTTT
CDR3: CASSFGTGTIYF

D: .
J: TRBJ1-1
V: TRBV12-3/TRBV12-4
size: .
DNA: TGTGCCAGCAGTTTATTCCAGGCGGCGGGTGAAGCTTTCTTT
CDR3: CASSLFQAAGEAFF

D: TRBD1
J: TRBJ2-7
V: TRBV11-2
size: .
DNA: TGTGCCAGCAGCTTAACCGGGACAGCCTATTACGAGCAGTACTTC
CDR3: CASSLTGTAYYEQYF

D: .
J: TRBJ1-1
V: TRBV12-3/TRBV12-4
size: .
DNA: TGTGCCAGCAGCCCTTGGGGTCCGGCGAACACTGAAGCTTTCTTT
CDR3: CASSPWGPANTEAFF

D: .
J: TRBJ2-2
V: TRBV6-1
size: .
DNA: TGTGCCAGCGCCCCTACCGGTTGGGCCGGGGAGCTGTTTTTT
CDR3: CASAPTGWAGELFF

D: .
J: TRBJ1-1
V: TRBV6-5
size: many
DNA: TGTGCCAGCAGTTACTCTTGGGTGGTAACAAACACTGAAGCTTTCTTT
CDR3: CASSYSWVVTNTEAFF

D: .
J: TRBJ2-7
V: TRBV7-2
size: .
DNA: TGTGCCAGCAGCTCCCAGGGGGGCCCTTACGAGCAGTACTTC
CDR3: CASSSQGGPYEQYF

D: .
J: TRBJ1-1
V: TRBV12-3/TRBV12-4
size: few
DNA: TGTGCCAGCAGTTTAGACGGAGGGCCCACTGAAGCTTTCTTT
CDR3: CASSLDGGPTEAFF

D: .
J: TRBJ2-7
V: TRBV27
size: .
DNA: TGTGCCAGCAGTACTCTAGGGGTGTACGAGCAGTACTTC
CDR3: CASSTLGVYEQYF

D: .
J: TRBJ2-1
V: TRBV15
size: few
DNA: TGTGCCACCAGCAGAGGTCAGGGGAATGAGCAGTTCTTC
CDR3: CATSRGQGNEQFF

D: TRBD1
J: TRBJ2-2
V: TRBV4-1
size: few
DNA: TGCGCCAGCAGCCAAGATCGCAGCTACCCGGGACAGTGGAGTGGATTCACCGGGGAGCTGTTTTTT
CDR3: CASSQDRSYPGQWSGFTGELFF

D: TRBD1
J: TRBJ2-5
V: TRBV5-8
size: .
DNA: TGTGCCATCAGCACGGACAGGAAAGAGACCCAGTACTTC
CDR3: CAISTDRKETQYF

D: .
J: TRBJ1-5
V: TRBV5-5
size: .
DNA: TGTGCCAGCAGCGTCAGGGTGGTGGATAGCAATCAGCCCCAGCATTTT
CDR3: CASSVRVVDSNQPQHF

D: TRBD1
J: TRBJ2-5
V: TRBV3-1
size: .
DNA: TGTGCCAGCAGCCTCTACGGACAGGGAGGTAAAGAGACCCAGTACTTC
CDR3: CASSLYGQGGKETQYF

D: TRBD1
J: TRBJ2-3
V: TRBV7-2
size: few
DNA: TGTGCCAGCAGGAAACAGGGGGCAGTGGTGGGAGATACGCAGTATTTT
CDR3: CASRKQGAVVGDTQYF

D: .
J: TRBJ1-6
V: TRBV6-5
size: few
DNA: TGTGCCAGCAGTTACTCGGGAAGGGCGAGCTCCTATAATTCACCCCTCCACTTT
CDR3: CASSYSGRASSYNSPLHF